The present T cell receptor (beta chain) was sequenced within a study of spatial heterogeneity in lung cancer (dated by TCRdb to about 2019). For the wider study: More beta-chain than alpha-chain transcripts were consistently detected, likely reflecting higher beta-chain transcript abundance. A strong correlation was found between TCR transcript counts in tumor regions and a T cell transcriptional module score from matched bulk RNA-seq. In the raw uncorrected reads, each unique combination of TCR and UMI appeared more than ten times on average. In non-small cell lung cancer, the study quantitatively compared TCR alpha and beta repertoires across several tumor regions, matched nontumor lung, and blood. TCR repertoire features were related to nonsynonymous mutation counts determined by whole-exome sequencing of tumor tissue. At surgery, both alpha and beta chains were TCR-sequenced in approximately 210 tumor regions, about 64 matched nontumor lung samples and a few dozen PBMC samples. General study outcomes and caveats: TCR-seq was estimated to cover only roughly 7% of tumor T cells for alpha chains and approximately 13% for beta chains. The count of ubiquitous expanded TCRs correlated with the count of ubiquitous nonsynonymous mutations, and the count of regional expanded TCRs correlated with the count of regional nonsynonymous mutations. Additional single-cell paired TCR alpha and beta sequencing was considered necessary to confirm, at a functional level, the hypothesis that regional TCRs recognize regional mutations. A correlation was observed between the number of expanded intratumoral alpha and beta TCRs and the tumor nonsynonymous mutation count.

A word on this clonotype: No cognate antigen has been identified for it. Per-base qualities were not stored, and no clone one base away is much larger.

As encoded in the germline V gene, CDR1 is SGHAT while CDR2 is FQNNGV. V lost 6 bases and J lost 7 bases; the stretch between them is 13 bases long. Its CDR3 holds 13 amino acids, cysteine through phenylalanine. Of all the DNA, just the CDR3 is kept, 39 bases in frame from base 1. The time point tag for this specimen amounts to: sample taken at primary tumor resection. Donors were some 67 patients with early-stage, untreated non-small cell lung cancer from the lung TRACERx cohort. For TCR sequencing, whole RNA was extracted from tumor and nontumor lung tissue, or from cryopreserved PBMC samples, and no cell sorting was done. A patient was chosen for TCR sequencing only when enough RNA was available from at least two tumor regions. A lung pathologist reviewed the tumor and adjacent nontumor lung specimens before the specimens were selected. The library was built by means of 5' RACE. Sequencing was performed on a NextSeq 500. In the TCR library protocol, a unique molecular identifier was attached to each TCR cDNA molecule so that PCR and sequencing errors could be corrected. The authors processed their data as follows. TCR identification, UMI-based error correction and CDR3 extraction were performed with Decombinator tools. Expanded TCRs were defined as those above a frequency of 2 per 1,000, corresponding to the top 1% of the tumor frequency distribution. Expanded tumor TCRs statistically deemed absent (corrected P<0.05) from at least one tumor region were classed as regional, and all other expanded tumor TCRs were classed as ubiquitous. Each repertoire was subsampled 100 times to 5,000 TCRs, after which Renyi diversity was computed with the R vegan package. To build CDR3 similarity networks, amino acid triplet string-kernel similarity was used, and CDR3s were connected when their pairwise similarity was above 0.82. TCRdb ran its own pipeline on the public reads, namely fastp trimming at Q25 and MiXCR clone calling, and kept in-frame beta chains. CDR3 protein sequences are deduplicated, and each keeps its most common genes and DNA. TCRdb, rather than the study authors, made the V and J calls. The sample profile shows over 25,000 distinct CDR3 sequences; 7.1% of them were found once. The top ten constitute roughly 22% of the sample.

The chain was built from TRBV11-2 and TRBJ2-1; too little of a D gene remains to name it. This specimen was lung tumor tissue, taken at surgery. The receptor's source is a male donor with early-stage non-small cell lung cancer. The nucleotide sequence reads TGTGCCAGCAGTGGGTACATCTCTAATGAGCAGTTCTTC. The encoded protein is CASSGYISNEQFF.